This T cell receptor beta chain is drawn from a study of control samples from healthy donors and cancer patients. This CDR3 is 14 amino acids long. Germline values: CDR1 SGHAT, CDR2 FQDESV (reference sequence). V was shortened by 7 bases and J by 0 bases, with 11 bases between the two germline ends. The repertoire was sequenced with immunoSEQ multiplex PCR; TCRdb's copy has only in-frame clones and lacks some. The sample holds roughly 80,000 clones; roughly 89% are singletons and the top ten take around 5.1%. What was sequenced was blood. J is TRBJ2-3 and V is TRBV11-1; tentatively, D is TRBD2 (6 bases). This receptor was taken from a man aged 45-60 years in good health. The CDR3, as DNA: TGTGCCAGCACGAGGAGGGCTAGCACAGATACGCAGTATTTT. Its protein product is CASTRRASTDTQYF.